Listed below are T cell receptor beta chains from one sample, sequenced in a study of human T cells and chemical hapten exposure. MiXCR, run by TCRdb on the RACE reads, gives a single entry per CDR3 protein. The table lists around 260,000 distinct CDR3 sequences, 7.5% to 9% of them singletons, with less than 3% in the top ten. Sequences were derived from whole blood, sampled in connection with sensitization to the hapten diphenylcyclopropenone (DPC). The receptor source for this set is a woman aged 40 to 55 with alopecia areata. Some clones in this sample may be carry-over from other donors' samples. Each CDR3 is given with its conserved first and last residue. A D gene is named only where the DNA matches it firmly. The size entry is marked missing in some rows and otherwise reads once, few, many or a size class.

abundance	d_gene	v_gene	j_gene	CDR3nt	CDR3aa
NA	NA	TRBV20-1	TRBJ1-5	TGCAGTGCTAGAGATAAGCTGCCCCAGCATTTT	CSARDKLPQHF
few	NA	TRBV4-1	TRBJ1-1	TGCGCCAGCAGCCTTACAGGGCGCGAAGCTTTCTTT	CASSLTGREAFF
few	NA	TRBV11-2	TRBJ1-2	TGTGCCAGCAGCTTATCTCCAGGAAACTATGGCTACACCTTC	CASSLSPGNYGYTF
few	NA	TRBV12-3/TRBV12-4	TRBJ2-7	TGTGCCAGCAGTTTAAACCCAAGCTCCTACGAGCAGTACTTC	CASSLNPSSYEQYF
few	NA	TRBV3-1	TRBJ1-1	TGTGCCAGCAGCCAAGTGGAACACCCTGAAGCTTTCTTT	CASSQVEHPEAFF
NA	TRBD2	TRBV29-1	TRBJ2-5	TGCAGCGTTGCCGGGAGGGCCCAAGAGACCCAGTACTTC	CSVAGRAQETQYF
NA	TRBD2	TRBV9	TRBJ2-3	TGTGCCAGCAGCGTCGGCAGCGGGAGAGCTAATACGCAGTATTTT	CASSVGSGRANTQYF
NA	NA	TRBV2	TRBJ2-2	TGTGCCAGCAGTGTGGAGGAGCTGTTTTTT	CASSVEELFF
few	TRBD1	TRBV5-1	TRBJ2-3	TGCGCCAGCAGGGACAGGGTGGTTACAGATACGCAGTATTTT	CASRDRVVTDTQYF
NA	NA	TRBV7-9	TRBJ2-5	TGTGCCAGCAGCCCCGCGTGGGGGGGGCTTCTCCAAGAGACCCAGTACTTC	CASSPAWGGLLQETQYF
NA	TRBD2	TRBV6-2/TRBV6-3	TRBJ2-1	TGTGCCAGCAGTTACTCGCCTAGCGGGAGGTCCCGCAATGAGCAGTTCTTC	CASSYSPSGRSRNEQFF
NA	TRBD2	TRBV7-9	TRBJ2-2	TGTGCCAGCAGCGGGGCTAGCGGGGGCACCGGGGAGCTGTTTTTT	CASSGASGGTGELFF
NA	NA	TRBV28	TRBJ1-1	TGTGCCAGCTTACCCGGGACACCAAGAGACACTGAAGCTTTCTTT	CASLPGTPRDTEAFF
NA	TRBD2	TRBV7-9	TRBJ2-3	TGTGCCAGCAGCGGTAGCGGGGTCCGGGGTACGCAGTATTTT	CASSGSGVRGTQYF
few	NA	TRBV12-3/TRBV12-4	TRBJ2-3	TGTGCCAGCAGTTTAGCTGCTGGCGGGGTGAGCACAGATACGCAGTATTTT	CASSLAAGGVSTDTQYF
many	NA	TRBV4-1	TRBJ2-3	TGCGCCAGCAGCCAATATGCAGGGACAGATACGCAGTATTTT	CASSQYAGTDTQYF
few	TRBD2	TRBV7-9	TRBJ2-5	TGTGCCAGCAGCTTTTATAGCGGGGAGGTACAGACCCAGTACTTC	CASSFYSGEVQTQYF
few	NA	TRBV14	TRBJ1-6	TGTGCCAGCAGCCTGAATGATTCACCCCTCCACTTT	CASSLNDSPLHF
NA	TRBD1	TRBV19	TRBJ2-3	TGTGCCAGTAGTCCACGGACAGGGACAGATACGCAGTATTTT	CASSPRTGTDTQYF
few	TRBD2	TRBV28	TRBJ2-2	TGTGCCAGCAGTTTAGGGGCTAGCGGAAACACCGGGGAGCTGTTTTTT	CASSLGASGNTGELFF
few	NA	TRBV20-1	TRBJ2-7	TGCAGTGCTAGAGCAGTAGCCGAGCAGTACTTC	CSARAVAEQYF
many	NA	TRBV27	TRBJ1-1	TGTGCCAGCGGGCGGGTGAACACTGAAGCTTTCTTT	CASGRVNTEAFF
NA	NA	TRBV5-6	TRBJ1-2	TGTGCCAGCAGCTTGATCTCTGGGGACCTCTATGGCTACACCTTC	CASSLISGDLYGYTF
NA	NA	TRBV27	TRBJ1-5	TGTGCCAGCAGTTTATTTGCCGGGGGCGGCAATCAGCCCCAGCATTTT	CASSLFAGGGNQPQHF
few	NA	TRBV6-5	TRBJ2-2	TGTGCCAGCAGTTACAGGCATTCGAACACCGGGGAGCTGTTTTTT	CASSYRHSNTGELFF
few	TRBD2	TRBV20-1	TRBJ2-1	TGCAGTGCCCCTGTCCCGGGACTAGCGGGAGGATCCTACAATGAGCAGTTCTTC	CSAPVPGLAGGSYNEQFF
NA	TRBD2	TRBV5-1	TRBJ2-4	TGCGCCAGCAGCACGGGACTAGCGGGAGCCAAAAACATTCAGTACTTC	CASSTGLAGAKNIQYF
NA	NA	TRBV24-1	TRBJ2-2	TGTGCCACCAGTGTATCGATCACCGGGGAGCTGTTTTTT	CATSVSITGELFF
NA	TRBD1	TRBV7-2	TRBJ1-2	TGTGCCAGCAGCCCCGACAGGGAATATGGCTACACCTTC	CASSPDREYGYTF
few	TRBD1	TRBV20-1	TRBJ2-7	TGCAGTGCAAAGCTCCGGGACAGGGTAAAGGAGCAGTACTTC	CSAKLRDRVKEQYF
NA	NA	TRBV7-2	TRBJ2-3	TGTGCCAGCAGCTTAACAGGGCTAGCCCTTAGCACAGATACGCAGTATTTT	CASSLTGLALSTDTQYF
NA	NA	TRBV7-9	TRBJ2-3	TGTGCCAGCAGCTTAGTCGGTTTAGCTGGCACAGATACGCAGTATTTT	CASSLVGLAGTDTQYF
few	TRBD1	TRBV7-6	TRBJ2-2	TGTGCCAGCAGGCCCCCGGGACAGCTGGGCACCGGGGAGCTGTTTTTT	CASRPPGQLGTGELFF
few	NA	TRBV7-2	TRBJ2-5	TGTGCCAGCAGCACCCAGGAACAAGAGACCCAGTACTTC	CASSTQEQETQYF
few	NA	TRBV6-5	TRBJ1-1	TGTGCCAGCAGACGGATCCTTAACACTGAAGCTTTCTTT	CASRRILNTEAFF
few	TRBD2	TRBV5-1	TRBJ2-3	TGCGCCAGCAGCCCCGCTTCAGCGGGAGATGCTACGCAGTATTTT	CASSPASAGDATQYF